This entry concerns a single T cell receptor beta chain. Its antigen is as yet unknown. The data stem from a study of cytomegalovirus exposure and HLA in healthy donors. The germline V gene has CDR1 MDHEN and CDR2 SYDVKM. With 8 bases removed from V and 7 bases from J, the gap between germline ends came to 15 bases. The CDR3 extends over 12 amino acids. PCR employed 60 Vbeta and 13 Jbeta primers. The table came from immunoSEQ multiplex PCR; TCRdb's copy has only in-frame clones and leaves some out. The sample includes approximately 110,000 clones. Study-level findings and limits: Rare sequences made up most TCRs, while some public TCRs were found in many donors.

The source material was PBMCs. This sequence originates from a man aged 30 to 39 in good health and CMV-seronegative. The V and J genes are TRBV28 and TRBJ2-7, with D possibly being TRBD2 (6 bases). DNA for the CDR3: TGTGCCAGCGACACGCGGGGCGGGGAGCAGTACTTC. It yields the protein CASDTRGGEQYF.